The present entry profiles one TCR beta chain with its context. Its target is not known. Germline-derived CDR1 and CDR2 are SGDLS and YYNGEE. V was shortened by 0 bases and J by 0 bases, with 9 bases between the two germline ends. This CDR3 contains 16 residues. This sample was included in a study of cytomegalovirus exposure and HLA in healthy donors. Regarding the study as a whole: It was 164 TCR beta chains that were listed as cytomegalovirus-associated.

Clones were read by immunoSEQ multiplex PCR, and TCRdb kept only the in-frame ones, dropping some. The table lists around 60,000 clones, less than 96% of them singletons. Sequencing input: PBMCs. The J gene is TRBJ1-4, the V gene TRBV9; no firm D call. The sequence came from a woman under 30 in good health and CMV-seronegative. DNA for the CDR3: TGTGCCAGCAGCGTAGTGTCCTACCCAACTAATGAAAAACTGTTTTTT. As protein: CASSVVSYPTNEKLFF.